Many counts were recorded for the clone carrying this TCR beta chain. Mismatch with germline at one junction end may stem from a read error. This sample was included in a study of neurological immune-mediated disorders. Sample time point: longitudinal time-point 1 (baseline). Germline V gene lookup returns CDR1 DFQATT and CDR2 SNEGSKA (reference sequence). The CDR3 is 15 residues long. As for the cDNA, it was generated by 5'RACE with 10-nucleotide random UMIs. TCRdb re-derived calls from the 5' RACE reads in MiXCR, one entry per CDR3 protein. The table lists 55,000 to 65,000 distinct CDR3 sequences, about 10% of them singletons, with 6.5% to 8% in the top ten.

The sequenced sample consisted of PBMCs. The chain employs TRBV20-1 and TRBJ2-3, with 8 bases aligning to TRBD2. The source is a male donor with HTLV-1-associated myelopathy (HAM/TSP). Here the CDR3 DNA reads TGCAGTGCAAGAGATCCGCGGGGGGTTGGAGATACGCAGTATTTT. It is translated as CSARDPRGVGDTQYF.